Listed below are T cell receptor beta chains from one sample, sequenced in a study of regulatory T cells in long-lasting Graves disease. Each CDR3 protein is one row after TCRdb ran MiXCR on the multiplex PCR reads. The table lists hundreds of thousands of distinct CDR3 sequences, 12% of them singletons. The same data also contributed to another study, on T cells in Graves' hyperthyroidism and ophthalmopathy.

Sample: peripheral blood mononuclear cells (PBMCs), taken at new diagnosis, from a patient treated with antithyroid drugs. The receptor set was obtained from a young woman with Graves disease. Both conserved end residues are part of each CDR3. The order of the fields is CDR3 protein, CDR3 DNA, clone size, J gene, V gene, D gene. The D gene is left open where the match is weak. A clone size is listed for some rows: how often the clone was seen (once, few, many), or a class if it is expanded.

cdr3_aa: CASAQGANEKLFF
cdr3_nt: TGTGCCAGCGCACAGGGGGCTAATGAAAAACTGTTTTTT
clone_size: many
j_call: TRBJ1-4
v_call: TRBV6-1
d_call: TRBD1

cdr3_aa: CASSLESGSLRFEQYF
cdr3_nt: TGTGCCAGCAGTCTTGAGAGCGGGTCCTTGAGGTTCGAGCAGTACTTC
clone_size: once
j_call: TRBJ2-7
v_call: TRBV27
d_call: NA

cdr3_aa: CSARHFRGKGSPLHF
cdr3_nt: TGCAGTGCTAGACACTTCCGGGGGAAAGGATCACCCCTCCACTTT
clone_size: NA
j_call: TRBJ1-6
v_call: TRBV20-1
d_call: NA

cdr3_aa: CASSGQGATTEAFF
cdr3_nt: TGTGCCAGCAGTGGACAGGGGGCGACCACTGAAGCTTTCTTT
clone_size: many
j_call: TRBJ1-1
v_call: TRBV6-1
d_call: TRBD1

cdr3_aa: CASSSNRIRDGIVYEQYF
cdr3_nt: TGTGCCAGCAGTTCAAACAGGATCAGGGATGGGATAGTCTACGAGCAGTACTTC
clone_size: NA
j_call: TRBJ2-7
v_call: TRBV28
d_call: NA

cdr3_aa: CSAPDRRGGTYNEQFF
cdr3_nt: TGCAGTGCTCCCGACCGCCGCGGGGGGACCTACAATGAGCAGTTCTTC
clone_size: few
j_call: TRBJ2-1
v_call: TRBV20-1
d_call: TRBD2

cdr3_aa: CAWTAIGTGELFF
cdr3_nt: TGTGCCTGGACCGCCATCGGGACCGGGGAGCTGTTTTTT
clone_size: many
j_call: TRBJ2-2
v_call: TRBV30
d_call: NA

cdr3_aa: CASSGLAGGRSYNEQFF
cdr3_nt: TGTGCCAGCTCGGGACTAGCGGGAGGCCGCTCCTACAATGAGCAGTTCTTC
clone_size: NA
j_call: TRBJ2-1
v_call: TRBV11-2
d_call: TRBD2

cdr3_aa: CASSLGVIDSYNSPLHF
cdr3_nt: TGTGCCAGCAGCTTAGGGGTGATTGACTCCTATAATTCACCCCTCCACTTT
clone_size: many
j_call: TRBJ1-6
v_call: TRBV11-3
d_call: NA

cdr3_aa: CASSLAGKNTEAFF
cdr3_nt: TGTGCCAGCAGTTTGGCAGGGAAGAACACTGAAGCTTTCTTT
clone_size: many
j_call: TRBJ1-1
v_call: TRBV28
d_call: NA

cdr3_aa: CASSPPGFSMNEQFF
cdr3_nt: TGTGCCAGTAGTCCCCCAGGGTTTAGTATGAATGAGCAGTTCTTC
clone_size: NA
j_call: TRBJ2-1
v_call: TRBV19
d_call: NA

cdr3_aa: CASRPGVVEQYF
cdr3_nt: TGTGCCAGCAGGCCGGGGGTCGTCGAGCAGTACTTC
clone_size: many
j_call: TRBJ2-7
v_call: TRBV2
d_call: NA

cdr3_aa: CAWSQGPGEKLFF
cdr3_nt: TGTGCCTGGAGTCAGGGGCCCGGAGAAAAACTGTTTTTT
clone_size: many
j_call: TRBJ1-4
v_call: TRBV30
d_call: NA

cdr3_aa: CASSPPGLAGVNEQFF
cdr3_nt: TGTGCCAGCAGTCCTCCGGGACTAGCGGGAGTCAATGAGCAGTTCTTC
clone_size: many
j_call: TRBJ2-1
v_call: TRBV12-3/TRBV12-4
d_call: TRBD2

cdr3_aa: CASKGDLNTEAFF
cdr3_nt: TGCGCCAGCAAAGGGGACTTGAACACTGAAGCTTTCTTT
clone_size: few
j_call: TRBJ1-1
v_call: TRBV4-3
d_call: NA

cdr3_aa: CASSFLPQRDGELFF
cdr3_nt: TGCGCCAGCAGCTTTCTACCCCAGCGTGACGGGGAGCTGTTTTTT
clone_size: NA
j_call: TRBJ2-2
v_call: TRBV5-1
d_call: NA

cdr3_aa: CASSYPETGDTDTQYF
cdr3_nt: TGTGCCAGCAGTTATCCCGAGACAGGGGACACAGATACGCAGTATTTT
clone_size: many
j_call: TRBJ2-3
v_call: TRBV12-3/TRBV12-4
d_call: TRBD1

cdr3_aa: CASSLIAGAMNTEAFF
cdr3_nt: TGCGCCAGCAGCTTGATAGCGGGGGCCATGAACACTGAAGCTTTCTTT
clone_size: NA
j_call: TRBJ1-1
v_call: TRBV5-1
d_call: NA